Listed below are T cell receptor beta chains from one sample, sequenced in a study of identifying expanded T cells in peripheral blood. Produced via immunoSEQ multiplex PCR; TCRdb's table is partial and in-frame only. The data contain approximately 83,000 clones, around 84% of them singletons. The sequenced sample consisted of blood. These receptors were collected from a person aged 18-70 years in good health. CDR3s include the opening cysteine and the closing phenylalanine or tryptophan. D genes are given only for firm matches. A row's size may be missing; if present it is once, few, many or a size class.

>TRBV19|TRBJ2-3|-|-|14
CASSIGDGPDTQYF
TGTGCCAGTAGTATAGGTGATGGTCCGGATACGCAGTATTTT
>TRBV15|TRBJ2-5|-|TRBD2|14
CATSVAGGQETQYF
TGTGCCACCTCGGTAGCGGGGGGCCAAGAGACCCAGTACTTC
>TRBV7-6|TRBJ2-3|-|-|13
CASSLGGLDTQYF
TGTGCCAGCAGCTTAGGGGGCCTGGATACGCAGTATTTT
>TRBV7-6|TRBJ2-1|-|TRBD1|13
CASSQDRVHEQFF
TGTGCCAGCAGCCAGGACAGGGTCCATGAGCAGTTCTTC
>TRBV6-6|TRBJ2-3|-|-|16
CASSYGHTAGVDTQYF
TGTGCCAGCAGTTACGGGCACACCGCCGGGGTGGATACGCAGTATTTT
>TRBV2|TRBJ1-2|once|TRBD1|14
CASSKQGRSYGYTF
TGTGCCAGCAGTAAACAGGGGAGGTCCTATGGCTACACCTTC
>TRBV7-9|TRBJ2-7|-|-|16
CASSLGWRPEAYEQYF
TGTGCCAGCAGCTTAGGATGGAGACCTGAGGCCTACGAGCAGTACTTC
>TRBV7-9|TRBJ1-5|-|-|16
CASSGGLVGNNQPQHF
TGTGCCAGCAGCGGGGGGCTGGTGGGAAACAATCAGCCCCAGCATTTT
>TRBV29-1|TRBJ2-2|-|-|16
CSVRDSETINTGELFF
TGCAGCGTTAGGGACTCCGAAACCATAAACACCGGGGAGCTGTTTTTT
>TRBV29-1|TRBJ2-7|-|TRBD1|15
CSVAPGTGAPYEQYF
TGCAGCGTTGCTCCTGGGACAGGGGCCCCCTACGAGCAGTACTTC
>TRBV5-1|TRBJ2-3|-|-|18
CASSPAPGPVPSTDTQYF
TGCGCCAGCAGCCCGGCCCCCGGGCCCGTTCCTAGCACAGATACGCAGTATTTT
>TRBV5-3|TRBJ1-6|-|-|15
CASSLVGGGNSPLHF
TGTGCCAGCAGCTTGGTAGGTGGAGGTAATTCACCCCTCCACTTT
>TRBV7-2|TRBJ2-1|-|TRBD2|15
CASSRTSGSYNEQFF
TGTGCCAGCAGCCGAACTAGCGGGTCCTACAATGAGCAGTTCTTC
>TRBV19|TRBJ1-1|-|TRBD1|13
CASMRAGGTEAFF
TGTGCCAGTATGCGGGCAGGGGGGACTGAAGCTTTCTTT
>TRBV6-6|TRBJ2-7|few|TRBD1|16
CASRSLWTGGAGEQYF
TGTGCCAGCAGAAGCCTTTGGACAGGGGGCGCGGGTGAGCAGTACTTC
>TRBV7-9|TRBJ2-2|-|-|15
CASSSGQWNTGELFF
TGTGCCAGCAGCTCTGGACAGTGGAACACCGGGGAGCTGTTTTTT
>TRBV7-9|TRBJ2-1|once|-|10
CASSGGGEFF
TGTGCCAGCAGCGGGGGTGGCGAGTTCTTC
>TRBV7-6|TRBJ1-6|few|TRBD1|14
CASSDRDRGSPLHF
TGTGCCAGCAGCGATCGGGACAGGGGGTCACCCCTCCACTTT
>TRBV11-3|TRBJ2-5|-|TRBD2|15
CASSLFGGTQETQYF
TGTGCCAGCAGCTTATTCGGGGGGACCCAAGAGACCCAGTACTTC
>TRBV7-9|TRBJ2-5|-|-|15
CASSPTEGGRATQYF
TGTGCCAGCAGCCCCACTGAGGGGGGAAGGGCGACCCAGTACTTC
>TRBV5-3|TRBJ1-2|-|-|14
CARSPRGEDYGYTF
TGTGCCAGAAGCCCTCGGGGGGAAGACTATGGCTACACCTTC
>TRBV11-3|TRBJ1-1|-|TRBD1|14
CASSLDAGGGRAFF
TGTGCCAGCAGCTTAGATGCAGGGGGCGGAAGGGCTTTCTTT
>TRBV11-1|TRBJ2-6|-|-|15
CASSFRVSGANVLTF
TGTGCCAGCAGCTTCAGGGTCTCTGGGGCCAACGTCCTGACTTTC
>TRBV11-2|TRBJ2-7|-|TRBD1|14
CASSSDRGRPEQYF
TGTGCCAGCAGCTCCGACAGGGGCCGGCCCGAGCAGTACTTC
>TRBV30|TRBJ1-5|once|TRBD1|16
CAWSPTLFTGAQPQHF
TGTGCCTGGAGTCCAACACTATTTACAGGGGCCCAGCCCCAGCATTTT
>TRBV6-5|TRBJ1-4|-|-|14
CASSYNRRREKLFF
TGTGCCAGCAGTTATAACAGGCGGAGGGAAAAACTGTTTTTT
>TRBV5-4|TRBJ1-6|-|-|14
CASSLPFGNSPLHF
TGTGCCAGCAGCTTGCCGTTCGGTAATTCACCCCTCCACTTT
>TRBV7-2|TRBJ1-2|-|TRBD1|16
CASSSNDRGRVDGYTF
TGTGCCAGCAGCTCGAACGACAGGGGGCGAGTGGATGGCTACACCTTC
>TRBV7-2|TRBJ1-3|few|-|13
CASSLVGGNTIYF
TGTGCCAGCAGCTTAGTGGGGGGAAACACCATATATTTT
>TRBV15|TRBJ2-5|-|-|14
CATSRDRAQETQYF
TGTGCCACCAGCAGAGACAGGGCCCAAGAGACCCAGTACTTC
>TRBV7-6|TRBJ1-1|-|TRBD1|15
CASSLETGAAVRAFF
TGTGCCAGCAGCTTAGAGACAGGGGCGGCGGTGAGGGCTTTCTTT
>TRBV25-1|TRBJ1-2|-|TRBD1|15
CASSDPARQGYGYTF
TGTGCCAGCAGTGACCCCGCCAGACAGGGCTATGGCTACACCTTC
>TRBV27|TRBJ1-3|-|-|14
CASSLRRAGNTIYF
TGTGCCAGCAGTTTACGCAGGGCTGGAAACACCATATATTTT
>TRBV11-3|TRBJ2-1|-|TRBD1|16
CASSLDGTGYHNEQFF
TGTGCCAGCAGCTTAGACGGGACAGGGTATCACAATGAGCAGTTCTTC
>TRBV7-6|TRBJ2-7|once|-|14
CASTKGQRDYEQYF
TGTGCCAGCACCAAGGGACAGCGGGACTACGAGCAGTACTTC
>TRBV5-6|TRBJ1-2|few|-|14
CASSLGQVTGGYTF
TGTGCCAGCAGCTTGGGCCAGGTTACGGGTGGCTACACCTTC
>TRBV2|TRBJ1-2|once|-|14
CASSELRTDYGYTF
TGTGCCAGCAGTGAATTAAGGACAGACTATGGCTACACCTTC
>TRBV7-8|TRBJ2-7|-|-|17
CASSPTSGLGYSYEQYF
TGTGCCAGCAGCCCAACCTCGGGCCTCGGATACTCCTACGAGCAGTACTTC
>TRBV6-5|TRBJ1-2|-|-|8
CASSEVGF
TGTGCCAGCAGTGAAGTAGGATTC
>TRBV29-1|TRBJ2-6|-|-|14
CSVVSHSGANVLTF
TGCAGCGTAGTAAGCCACTCTGGGGCCAACGTCCTGACTTTC
>TRBV6-5|TRBJ1-1|-|-|15
CASSYVQGSGTEAFF
TGTGCCAGCAGTTACGTACAGGGTTCGGGCACTGAAGCTTTCTTT
>TRBV6-5|TRBJ2-2|-|-|16
CASSYSAARGTGELFF
TGTGCCAGCAGTTACTCTGCCGCCCGGGGCACCGGGGAGCTGTTTTTT
>TRBV11-2|TRBJ2-2|-|TRBD2|16
CASSLQLAGDTGELFF
TGTGCCAGCAGCCTACAACTAGCGGGGGACACCGGGGAGCTGTTTTTT
>TRBV7-9|TRBJ1-4|-|-|16
CASSLSGPSSGEKLFF
TGTGCCAGCAGCTTATCGGGCCCTTCTTCGGGTGAAAAACTGTTTTTT
>TRBV18|TRBJ1-5|-|TRBD1|16
CASSRMTGFSNQPQHF
TGTGCCAGCTCACGAATGACAGGGTTTAGCAATCAGCCCCAGCATTTT
>TRBV27|TRBJ2-5|-|-|12
CASSLTGETQYF
TGTGCCAGCAGTTTGACAGGAGAGACCCAGTACTTC
>TRBV2|TRBJ2-2|few|TRBD1|16
CASSYRDRGGTGELFF
TGTGCCAGCAGCTACCGGGACAGGGGAGGTACCGGGGAGCTGTTTTTT
>TRBV13|TRBJ1-1|-|-|15
CASSLGWVGNTEAFF
TGTGCCAGCAGCTTAGGTTGGGTTGGGAACACTGAAGCTTTCTTT
>TRBV27|TRBJ1-2|-|TRBD1|14
CASSLTGGSYGYTF
TGTGCCAGCAGTTTAACAGGGGGCAGCTATGGCTACACCTTC
>TRBV6-1|TRBJ1-5|-|-|14
CASSAQSANQPQHF
TGTGCCAGCAGTGCGCAGTCAGCTAATCAGCCCCAGCATTTT
>TRBV18|TRBJ2-5|-|-|14
CASSPPHDRETQYF
TGTGCCAGCTCACCCCCCCATGATAGGGAGACCCAGTACTTC
>TRBV5-6|TRBJ1-2|-|-|15
CASRGRGPNNYGYTF
TGTGCCAGCAGGGGCAGGGGACCTAATAACTATGGCTACACCTTC
>TRBV7-3|TRBJ2-1|-|-|16
CASSLWGEANYNEQFF
TGTGCCAGCAGCTTATGGGGCGAGGCTAACTACAATGAGCAGTTCTTC
>TRBV29-1|TRBJ1-1|-|-|12
CSVATVNTEAFF
TGCAGCGTTGCGACCGTGAACACTGAAGCTTTCTTT
>TRBV6-1|TRBJ1-1|-|-|15
CASQSNTGLNTEAFF
TGTGCCAGCCAAAGCAACACGGGGTTGAACACTGAAGCTTTCTTT